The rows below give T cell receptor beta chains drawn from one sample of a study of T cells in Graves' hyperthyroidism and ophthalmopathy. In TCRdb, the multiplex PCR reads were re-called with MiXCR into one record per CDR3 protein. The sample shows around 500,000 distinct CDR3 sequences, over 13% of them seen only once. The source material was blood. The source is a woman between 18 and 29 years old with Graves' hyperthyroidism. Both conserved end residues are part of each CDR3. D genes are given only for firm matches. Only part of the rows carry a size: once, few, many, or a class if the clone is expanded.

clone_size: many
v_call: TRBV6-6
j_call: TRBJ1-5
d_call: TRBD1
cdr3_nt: TGTGCCAGCAGTTACTCAAGGACAGGGGGGATAGTAAATCAGCCCCAGCATTTT
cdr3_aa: CASSYSRTGGIVNQPQHF

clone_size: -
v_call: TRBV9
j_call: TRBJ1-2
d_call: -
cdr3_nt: TGTGCCAGCAGCGTGGATACGGGCCCCGGAGGCTATGGCTACACCTTC
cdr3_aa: CASSVDTGPGGYGYTF

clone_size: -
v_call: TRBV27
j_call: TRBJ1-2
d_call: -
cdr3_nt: TGTGCCAGCAGTGGGTCAGGGTGGAACCTCTATGGCTACACCTTC
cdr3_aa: CASSGSGWNLYGYTF

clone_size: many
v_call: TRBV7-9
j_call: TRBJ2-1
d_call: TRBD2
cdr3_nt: TGTGCCGCTCTGCCACTAGCGAGATACAATGAGCAGTTCTTC
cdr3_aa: CAALPLARYNEQFF

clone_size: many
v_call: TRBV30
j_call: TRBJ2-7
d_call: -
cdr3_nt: TGTGCCTGGAGTGTATGGCAGGCTGGCTACGAGCAGTACTTC
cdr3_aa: CAWSVWQAGYEQYF

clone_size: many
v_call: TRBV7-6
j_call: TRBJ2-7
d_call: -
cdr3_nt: TGTGCCAGCAGCTCCGGAAGCGGGCAGGGCTCCGAGCAGTACTTC
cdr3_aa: CASSSGSGQGSEQYF

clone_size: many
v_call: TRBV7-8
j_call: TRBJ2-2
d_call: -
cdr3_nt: TGTGCCAGCAACGACCCCTACTTAGGGGTGGCGAACACCGGGGAGCTGTTTTTT
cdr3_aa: CASNDPYLGVANTGELFF

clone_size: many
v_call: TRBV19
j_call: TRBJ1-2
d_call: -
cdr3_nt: TGTGCCAGTAGTTCGTCCCCAGGATATGGCTACACCTTC
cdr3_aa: CASSSSPGYGYTF

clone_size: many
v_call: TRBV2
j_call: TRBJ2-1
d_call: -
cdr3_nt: TGTGCCAGCATCCTTTACAATGAGCAGTTCTTC
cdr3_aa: CASILYNEQFF

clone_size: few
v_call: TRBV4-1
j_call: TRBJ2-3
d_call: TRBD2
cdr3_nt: TGCGCCAGCAGCCATATAGCGGGTCTCACAGATACGCAGTATTTT
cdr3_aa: CASSHIAGLTDTQYF

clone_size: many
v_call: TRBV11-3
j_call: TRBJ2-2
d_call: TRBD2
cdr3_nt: TGTGCCAGCAGCTCGGGACTAGCGGGAGTAAATACCGGGGAGCTGTTTTTT
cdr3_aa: CASSSGLAGVNTGELFF

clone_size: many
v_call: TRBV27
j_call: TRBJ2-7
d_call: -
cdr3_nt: TGTGCCTCCTCCGGGACTTCCCTAACCGAGCAGTACTTC
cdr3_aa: CASSGTSLTEQYF

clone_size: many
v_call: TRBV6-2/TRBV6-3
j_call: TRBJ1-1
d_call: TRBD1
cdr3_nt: TGTGCCAGCAGTTACCTGACAGGGACGAACACTGAAGCTTTCTTT
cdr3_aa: CASSYLTGTNTEAFF

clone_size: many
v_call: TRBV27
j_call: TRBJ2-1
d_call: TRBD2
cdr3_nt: TGTGCCAGCAGTTCGGATCCTCTAGCGGGAATTCGGCGAGACAATGAGCAGTTCTTC
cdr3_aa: CASSSDPLAGIRRDNEQFF

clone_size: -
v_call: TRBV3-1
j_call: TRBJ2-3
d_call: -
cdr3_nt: TGTGCCAGCAGCCAAGTGGCTCGGGGACCCCCAGGCACAGATACGCAGTATTTT
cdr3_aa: CASSQVARGPPGTDTQYF

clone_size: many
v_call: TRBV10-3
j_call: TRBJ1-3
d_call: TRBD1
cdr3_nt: TGTGCCATCAGTGACTCGACAGGGGGCTCTGGAAACACCATATATTTT
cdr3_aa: CAISDSTGGSGNTIYF

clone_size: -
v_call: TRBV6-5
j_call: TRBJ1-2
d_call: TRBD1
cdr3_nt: TGTGCCAGCAGTTACTCTGGTTCAGGGGGCGCGCGGGGCTACACCTTC
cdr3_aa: CASSYSGSGGARGYTF